A single sample gave rise to the 30 T cell receptor beta chains below, sequenced in a study of cytomegalovirus exposure and HLA in healthy donors. Assay: immunoSEQ multiplex PCR; the TCRdb copy retains only in-frame clones and omits some. The table records about 220,000 clones, approximately 88% of them present only once. The sample consisted of PBMCs. Every receptor here comes from a woman aged 25-40 years in good health and CMV-seropositive.

This chain links TRBV6-5 with TRBJ2-1; possibly TRBD2 for D (6 bases). Per the germline V gene, CDR1 is MNHEY and CDR2 is SVGAGI. This CDR3 comprises 14 residues. The V gene lost 5 bases and the J gene lost 0 bases, with 8 bases spanning the gap. The CDR3 region has the DNA TGTGCCAGCAGTGACGGGAGCTCCTACAATGAGCAGTTCTTC. It encodes CASSDGSSYNEQFF.

The gene calls are TRBV4-3 and TRBJ1-1; D ambiguous. Trimming shortened V by 0 bases and J by 1 base, and 9 bases separated the two germline ends. Germline CDR1 reads LGHNA; CDR2 reads YSLEER. The CDR3 length is 15 residues. DNA of the CDR3: TGCGCCAGCAGCCAAGATTTGGCAGGGAACACTGAAGCTTTCTTT. This encodes CASSQDLAGNTEAFF.

This chain uses TRBV9 with TRBJ2-1; 7 bases agree with TRBD1. V lost 3 bases and J lost 4; bases outside the gene matches: 1. The CDR3 sequence is 13 residues long. Germline V CDR1 and CDR2: SGDLS, YYNGEE. Here the CDR3 DNA reads TGTGCCAGCAGCGCACAGGGGTACAATGAGCAGTTCTTC. Its translation: CASSAQGYNEQFF.

The CDR3 here is CAISTGQGAAQPQHF. CDR3 nucleotide sequence: TGTGCCATCTCAACGGGACAGGGGGCTGCCCAGCCCCAGCATTTT. This rearrangement joins TRBV10-3 to TRBJ1-5; 12 nucleotides align to TRBD1. After removal of 8 bases from V and 7 bases from J, the junction contained 9 bases not matched to a gene. The CDR3 runs 15 residues. The germline CDR1 and CDR2 sequences are ENHRY and SYGVKD.

The V call is TRBV4-1, the J call TRBJ1-1; TRBD1 is a possible D gene (5 bases). Germline-derived CDR1 and CDR2 are MGHRA and YSYEKL. V was trimmed by 7 bases and J by 4 bases, leaving 19 bases between them. This CDR3 spans 15 amino acids. CDR3: CASTTNPRAGTEAFF. The CDR3 DNA reads as TGCGCCAGCACCACAAACCCCAGGGCGGGCACTGAAGCTTTCTTT.

V usage is TRBV6-5 and J usage is TRBJ1-3; the D is unclear. The V gene lost 4 bases and the J gene lost 0 bases, with 13 bases spanning the gap. Germline CDR1 MNHEY, CDR2 SVGAGI. This CDR3 comprises 16 residues. CDR3 loop: CASSFAAPFSGNTIYF. The CDR3 DNA sequence: TGTGCCAGCAGTTTCGCGGCGCCTTTCTCTGGAAACACCATATATTTT.

This sequence joins TRBV30 and TRBJ1-1; tentative D call: TRBD1 (6 bases). Germline CDR1 and CDR2: GTSNPN and SVGIG (reference sequence). CDR3 length equals 14 residues. Trimming took off 4 bases at V and 3 bases at J, with 15 bases between the two ends. In DNA, the CDR3 is TGTGCCTGGATAAGGGGGGGGTGGGACACTGAAGCTTTCTTT. This gives the protein CAWIRGGWDTEAFF.

The rearrangement links TRBV9 to TRBJ2-3; perhaps TRBD2 as D (5 bases). The CDR3 length is 12 residues. The V end lost 0 bases, the J end lost 11 bases, and 10 bases lay between the germline ends. Germline V gives CDR1 SGDLS, CDR2 YYNGEE. The CDR3 loop reads CASSVESGMQYF. CDR3 nucleotide sequence: TGTGCCAGCAGCGTAGAGTCCGGGATGCAGTATTTT. The full variable domain, completed using reference TRBV9 and TRBJ2-3, is DSGVTQTPKHLITATGQRVTLRCSPRSGDLSVYWYQQSLDQGLQFLIQYYNGEERAKGNILERFSAQQFPDLHSELNLSSLELGDSALYFCASSVESGMQYFGPGTRLTVL.

The rearrangement joins TRBV7-6 to TRBJ2-7; D not certain. The CDR3 contains 13 residues. V lost 0 bases, J lost 2 bases, and 5 bases lay in between. Germline V lookup: CDR1 SGHVS, CDR2 FNYEAQ. The CDR3 reads CASSLAGTYEQYF. Here the CDR3 DNA reads TGTGCCAGCAGCTTAGCGGGGACCTACGAGCAGTACTTC.

V gene TRBV27 combines with J gene TRBJ2-5; D remains unclear. The germline V and J ends were trimmed by 3 bases and 3 bases, with 11 bases remaining between them. CDR3 length: 14 amino acids. The germline V gene has CDR1 MNHEY and CDR2 SMNVEV (reference sequence). The CDR3 protein is CASSFFAGEETQYF. CDR3 nucleotides: TGTGCCAGCAGTTTTTTTGCTGGGGAAGAGACCCAGTACTTC.

V is TRBV11-3 and J is TRBJ2-7; 10 bases match TRBD1. CDR1 SGHNT and CDR2 YENEEA come from the germline V gene. This CDR3 comprises 14 residues. The V and J ends lost 4 bases and 3 bases, in that order; junction bases with no gene match: 3. The CDR3 spells CASSSRTGGYEQYF. The CDR3 DNA is TGTGCCAGCAGCTCGCGGACAGGGGGCTACGAGCAGTACTTC. Supplemented by reference TRBV11-3 and TRBJ2-7, the full variable domain reads EAGVVQSPRYKIIEKKQPVAFWCNPISGHNTLYWYLQNLGQGPELLIRYENEEAVDDSQLPKDRFSAERLKGVDSTLKIQPAELGDSAVYLCASSSRTGGYEQYFGPGTRLTVT.

This chain uses TRBV2 with TRBJ1-4, with TRBD1 identical over 7 bases. V shed 6 bases, J shed 0 bases, and the junction held 4 bases outside the gene matches. The CDR3 length is 15 residues. The germline V gene encodes CDR1 SNHLY and CDR2 FYNNEI. CDR3 residues: CASRSQGATNEKLFF. Written as DNA, the CDR3 is TGTGCCAGCAGAAGTCAGGGGGCAACTAATGAAAAACTGTTTTTT.

This chain uses TRBV2 with TRBJ2-1; tentatively, D is TRBD2 (8 bases). CDR1 is SNHLY, CDR2 FYNNEI, per germline. This CDR3 contains 15 residues. The V and J ends lost 2 bases and 8 bases respectively, with 16 bases between them. The CDR3 nucleotides are TGTGCCAGCAGTGAAATGGGACTAGGGGGCTATGAGCAGTTCTTC. The encoded protein is CASSEMGLGGYEQFF.

This clone has only a few counts. This sequence joins TRBV7-2 and TRBJ2-7; a weak D match, TRBD1 (6 bases). The CDR3 consists of 16 residues. Germline lookup yields CDR1 SGHTA and CDR2 FQGNSA. The ends were cut back, 2 bases at V and 0 bases at J, with 14 bases in the middle. The CDR3 loop is CASSLQGSVSSYEQYF. In DNA form, the CDR3 reads TGTGCCAGCAGCTTACAGGGGTCGGTGAGCTCCTACGAGCAGTACTTC.

The V gene is TRBV19, the J gene TRBJ1-5, with 9 positions matching TRBD1. The CDR3 is made up of 15 amino acids. Germline trimming cut 4 bases from V and 4 bases from J; bases unmatched to any gene: 5. The germline V gene has CDR1 LNHDA and CDR2 SQIVND (reference sequence). The CDR3 DNA reads as TGTGCCAGTAGTAGCCCGGGACAGGGAAATCAGCCCCAGCATTTT. Translated: CASSSPGQGNQPQHF.

The genes are TRBV5-1 and TRBJ1-1, with a weak D call TRBD1 (6 bases). This CDR3 region has 13 residues. V lost 3 bases, J lost 4 bases, and 10 bases lay in between. Germline V gene lookup returns CDR1 SGHRS and CDR2 YFSETQ. This CDR3 is CASSSGQTTEAFF. CDR3 nucleotides: TGCGCCAGCAGCTCCGGACAGACCACTGAAGCTTTCTTT. The full variable domain, its missing parts supplied by reference TRBV5-1 and TRBJ1-1, is KAGVTQTPRYLIKTRGQQVTLSCSPISGHRSVSWYQQTPGQGLQFLFEYFSETQRNKGNFPGRFSGRQFSNSRSEMNVSTLELGDSALYLCASSSGQTTEAFFGQGTRLTVV.

The chain joins TRBV6-5 to TRBJ1-5; D gene unclear. The CDR3 is 15 residues long. Germline V gene sequence: CDR1 MNHEY, CDR2 SVGAGI. With 4 bases removed from V and 1 base from J, the gap between germline ends came to 11 bases. The CDR3 DNA reads TGTGCCAGCAGTTTCGGACCGGGGAGCAATCAGCCCCAGCATTTT. It encodes CASSFGPGSNQPQHF.

CDR3 loop: CASSSRTSGQETQYF. CDR3 coding DNA: TGCGCCAGCAGCTCCCGGACTAGCGGGCAAGAGACCCAGTACTTC. The V and J genes are TRBV5-1 and TRBJ2-5; TRBD2 matches 11 bases. This CDR3 has 15 residues. Germline CDR1 reads SGHRS; CDR2 reads YFSETQ. The trim removed 3 bases at V and 2 bases at J, leaving 3 bases unmatched.

V and J are TRBV6-5 and TRBJ2-2; D might be TRBD1 (6 bases). The CDR3 is 15 amino acids. V was cut by 0 bases and J by 4 bases, with 9 bases left in between. Germline V lookup: CDR1 MNHEY, CDR2 SVGAGI. CDR3 DNA: TGTGCCAGCAGTTACTCGGAAGGGGGCACCGGGGAGCTGTTTTTT. This gives the protein CASSYSEGGTGELFF.

V usage is TRBV27 and J usage is TRBJ2-7; D may correspond to TRBD1 or TRBD2 (5 bases each). Germline CDR1 MNHEY, CDR2 SMNVEV (reference sequence). The CDR3 is made up of 14 amino acids. V was trimmed by 4 bases and J by 8 bases, leaving 18 bases between them. Here the CDR3 reads CASSWAAGTMKQYF. DNA of the CDR3: TGTGCCAGCAGTTGGGCAGCCGGGACGATGAAGCAGTACTTC.

The chain couples TRBV5-1 to TRBJ1-1, with TRBD1 identical over 8 bases. Germline V lookup: CDR1 SGHRS, CDR2 YFSETQ. The CDR3 length is 14 residues. Trimming took 1 base from V and 2 from J; bases not matched to a gene: 1. This CDR3 reads CASSLQGANTEAFF. The CDR3 DNA sequence: TGCGCCAGCAGCTTGCAGGGGGCCAACACTGAAGCTTTCTTT.

Only one count was recorded for this clone. The rearrangement joins TRBV28 to TRBJ1-2; 8 bases fit TRBD1. After removal of 2 bases from V and 7 bases from J, the junction contained 12 bases not matched to a gene. The V gene's germline CDR1 is MDHEN and CDR2 SYDVKM. The CDR3 contains 16 residues. The CDR3 region is CASSLRQDRVVGGYTF. CDR3 bases: TGTGCCAGCAGTTTACGACAGGACAGGGTGGTGGGTGGCTACACCTTC.

This chain links TRBV7-2 with TRBJ1-5, with a possible D match to TRBD1 (5 bases). This CDR3 has 15 residues. V was shortened by 1 base and J by 2 bases, with 9 bases between the two germline ends. CDR1 and CDR2 (germline): SGHTA, FQGNSA. The CDR3 DNA sequence: TGTGCCAGCAGCTTAGAAGGGGCACGCAATCAGCCCCAGCATTTT. Residues: CASSLEGARNQPQHF.

Here the CDR3 reads CAIAPGLAGGEQYF. For the CDR3, the DNA is TGTGCCATTGCACCGGGACTAGCGGGGGGGGAACAGTACTTC. The chain joins TRBV10-3 to TRBJ2-4, with 16 bases lining up with TRBD2. The CDR3 has 14 amino acids. With V trimmed by 9 bases and J by 13 bases, 9 bases remained unmatched. Germline lookup yields CDR1 ENHRY and CDR2 SYGVKD.

The chain links TRBV7-8 to TRBJ2-1; 10 bases fit TRBD2. The CDR3 is 16 amino acids. CDR1 is SGHVS, CDR2 FQNEAQ, per germline. J lost 6 bases, V lost 5 bases, and 10 bases had no gene match. The CDR3 protein is CASSEGPGLASNEQFF. CDR3 nucleotide sequence: TGTGCCAGCAGCGAAGGCCCGGGACTAGCGTCCAATGAGCAGTTCTTC. The full variable domain, with the rest looked up from reference TRBV7-8 and TRBJ2-1, is GAGVSQSPRYKVAKRGQDVALRCDPISGHVSLFWYQQALGQGPEFLTYFQNEAQLDKSGLPSDRFFAERPEGSVSTLKIQRTQQEDSAVYLCASSEGPGLASNEQFFGPGTRLTVL.

The V call is TRBV9, the J call TRBJ2-5, with D possibly matching TRBD1 (6 bases). Germline-derived CDR1 and CDR2 are SGDLS and YYNGEE. This CDR3 contains 14 residues. V lost 4 bases and J 5 bases, leaving 15 bases between the germline ends. CDR3 sequence (DNA): TGTGCCAGCAGCCCAACAGGGCACGGCGAGACCCAGTACTTC. Protein sequence: CASSPTGHGETQYF.

This clone was detected only once. The chain links TRBV5-4 to TRBJ2-1; D tentatively reads TRBD1 or TRBD2 (5 bases each). The CDR3 has 11 amino acids. CDR1 and CDR2 from the germline V gene are SGHNT and YYREEE (reference sequence). Trimming shortened V by 0 bases and J by 11 bases, and 6 bases separated the two germline ends. The CDR3: CASSLGGKQFF. CDR3 nucleotide sequence: TGTGCCAGCAGCTTGGGGGGGAAGCAGTTCTTC.

This clone has just a few counts. The chain joins TRBV12-5 to TRBJ2-7; D perhaps matches TRBD2 (6 bases). V gave up 5 bases and J gave up 3 bases, with 8 bases separating them. CDR1 LGHNT and CDR2 FRNRAP come from the germline V gene. CDR3 length: 12 residues. For the CDR3, the DNA is TGTGCTAGTGGTCCGGACTACTACGAGCAGTACTTC. It codes for CASGPDYYEQYF.

The gene calls are TRBV27 and TRBJ2-5, with TRBD1 identical over 10 bases. Germline-derived CDR1 and CDR2 are MNHEY and SMNVEV (reference sequence). CDR3 length: 14 residues. Trimming removed 5 bases from V and 5 bases from J; junction bases left unmatched: 5. For the CDR3, the DNA is TGTGCCAGCAGTGAGACAGGGGGCCGGGAGACCCAGTACTTC. This encodes CASSETGGRETQYF.

This chain connects TRBV10-3 to TRBJ2-2; 11 bases agree with TRBD2. Germline V gene data show CDR1 as ENHRY and CDR2 as SYGVKD. V lost 4 bases and J lost 5; bases outside the gene matches: 3. The CDR3 sequence is 15 residues long. As DNA, the CDR3 is TGTGCCATCAGTGCACTAGCGGGAGAAACCGGGGAGCTGTTTTTT. Protein sequence: CAISALAGETGELFF.